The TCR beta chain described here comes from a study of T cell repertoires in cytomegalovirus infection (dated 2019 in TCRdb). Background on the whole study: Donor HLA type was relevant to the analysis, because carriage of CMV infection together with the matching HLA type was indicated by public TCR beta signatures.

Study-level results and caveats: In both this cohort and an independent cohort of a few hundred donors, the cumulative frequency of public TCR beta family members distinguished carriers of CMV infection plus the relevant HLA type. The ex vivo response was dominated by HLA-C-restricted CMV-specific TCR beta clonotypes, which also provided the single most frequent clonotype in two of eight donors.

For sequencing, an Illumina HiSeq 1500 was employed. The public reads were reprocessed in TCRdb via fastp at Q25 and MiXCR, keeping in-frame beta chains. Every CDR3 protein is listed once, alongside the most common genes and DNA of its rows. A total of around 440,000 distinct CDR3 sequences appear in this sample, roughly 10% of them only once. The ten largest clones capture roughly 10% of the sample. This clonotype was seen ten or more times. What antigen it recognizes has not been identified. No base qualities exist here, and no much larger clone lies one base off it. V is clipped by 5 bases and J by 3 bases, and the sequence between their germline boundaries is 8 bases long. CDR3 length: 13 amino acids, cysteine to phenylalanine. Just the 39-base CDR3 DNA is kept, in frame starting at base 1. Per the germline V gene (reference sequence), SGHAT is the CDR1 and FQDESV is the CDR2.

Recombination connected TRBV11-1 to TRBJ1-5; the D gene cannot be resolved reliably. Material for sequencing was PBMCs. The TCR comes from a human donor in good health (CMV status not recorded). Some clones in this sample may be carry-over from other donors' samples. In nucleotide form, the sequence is TGTGCCAGCAGCCCCTCATCCAATCAGCCCCAGCATTTT. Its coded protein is CASSPSSNQPQHF.